This T cell receptor (beta chain) was documented in a study of beta chain features in type 1 diabetes. Study context: When patients were set against healthy donors, age, gender and cell yields were similar. Study-wide points: A moderate, significant TCRB CDR3 shortening appeared in type 1 diabetes across four CD4+ subsets.

The study reverse transcribed the entire isolated RNA, so it sequenced expressed TCRB transcripts. The protocol was immunoSEQ multiplex PCR, while the TCRdb copy is restricted to in-frame clones and leaves out a portion. The sample holds about 360,000 clones, roughly 12% seen once. CDR3 length: 14 residues. The V gene's germline CDR1 is SGHTA and CDR2 FQGNSA. V dropped 2 bases and J dropped 6; count of bases not matched to a gene: 3. The authors took one heparinised blood draw, averaging approximately 120 mL, from each donor. A word on this clone: Its antigen is not identified.

Sample: naive CD4+ T cells from blood. V and J are TRBV7-2 and TRBJ2-1, with 8 bases aligning to TRBD2. The TCR was taken from a young man in good health. This CDR3 reads CASSLTGGPNEQFF. The CDR3 DNA reads TGTGCCAGCAGCTTAACGGGAGGGCCCAATGAGCAGTTCTTC.